This T cell receptor (beta chain) was sequenced in a study of monozygotic twins with inflammatory bowel disease. UMIs containing a 6-nucleotide sample barcode were added via template switching. After re-calling the 5' RACE reads, TCRdb lists one entry per CDR3 protein, DNA absent. This sample's table reports over 150,000 distinct CDR3 sequences. The CDR3 is 14 residues long. Germline CDR1 is MNHEY and CDR2 is SVGEGT. The genes are TRBV6-2 or TRBV6-3 and TRBJ1-1; lacking DNA, the TRBD1 call made by TCRdb goes unchecked. The TCR was taken from a human donor with ulcerative colitis or Crohn's disease, or a healthy co-twin of an affected twin (not recorded which). The material sequenced was blood. The chain's CDR3 is CASSIRWDSREAFF.